This T cell receptor beta chain was found in a study of OX40 agonist ivuxolimab in advanced cancers. As for the study in general: The study treated patients with ivuxolimab, an agonistic anti-OX40 (CD134) antibody. Hepatocellular carcinoma, melanoma, renal cell or head and neck cancer was diagnosed in the dose-escalation patients.

The protocol was immunoSEQ multiplex PCR, while the TCRdb copy is restricted to in-frame clones and leaves out a portion. The sample carries 40,000 or so clones, about 85% recorded once. Of note for this clone: Its antigen is as yet unknown.

Study-wide points: Among some nonresponders, normalized T-cell clonal expansion was also low. Doses of 0.1 to 3.0 mg/kg were accompanied by clonal expansion of CD4+ and CD8+ blood T cells by week 6.

The germline V and J ends were trimmed by 4 bases and 2 bases, with 7 bases remaining between them. CDR1 and CDR2 (germline): MNHNS, SASEGT. The CDR3 runs to 13 residues. Sequenced material: CD4+ or CD8+ T cells sorted from blood, taken in a trial of the OX40 agonist ivuxolimab. V and J are TRBV6-1 and TRBJ2-3; the D is unclear. This clonotype originated in an adult with an advanced solid tumor such as melanoma, head and neck, liver or kidney cancer. CDR3 bases: TGTGCCAGCAGTGTGGCCTTCACAGATACGCAGTATTTT. Its protein is CASSVAFTDTQYF.